The next 28 T cell receptor beta chains were all read from a single sample in a study of cytomegalovirus exposure and HLA in healthy donors. PCR involved 60 Vbeta and 13 Jbeta primers. The table came from immunoSEQ multiplex PCR; TCRdb's copy has only in-frame clones and leaves some out. In the table there are more than 90,000 clones, 85% to 90% of which are singletons. Sequenced: PBMCs. The source is a young man in good health and CMV-seronegative.

This sequence joins TRBV5-4 and TRBJ2-1, with TRBD2 matching 9 bases. J was trimmed by 6 bases and V by 1 base; bases with no gene match: 5. The CDR3 is made up of 15 amino acids. Germline lookup yields CDR1 SGHNT and CDR2 YYREEE (reference sequence). In nucleotides, the CDR3 is TGTGCCAGCAGCTTGTATAGCGGGAGCGTCAATGAGCAGTTCTTC. Protein product: CASSLYSGSVNEQFF.

The J gene is TRBJ2-2, the V gene TRBV6-6; unclear D gene. V gave up 5 bases and J gave up 6 bases, with 13 bases separating them. The CDR3 is 14 amino acids. Per the germline V gene, CDR1 is MNHNY and CDR2 is SVGAGI (reference sequence). The CDR3 DNA reads TGTGCCAGCAGTCTTTATGCTACAGCCGGGGAGCTGTTTTTT. Amino acids: CASSLYATAGELFF.

The chain recombines TRBV19 with TRBJ2-5; a weak D match, TRBD1 (6 bases). This CDR3 has 14 residues. Germline values: CDR1 LNHDA, CDR2 SQIVND (reference sequence). V was clipped by 6 bases and J by 2 bases, with 13 bases between them. The CDR3 protein is CASRGTRLQETQYF. The CDR3 DNA reads as TGTGCCAGTAGAGGGACAAGACTTCAAGAGACCCAGTACTTC.

The chain combines TRBV7-9 with TRBJ2-2; TRBD1 matches at 8 bases. With 9 bases clipped from V and 2 bases from J, the junction kept 5 bases outside the gene matches. The CDR3 has 14 residues. Germline V lookup: CDR1 SEHNR, CDR2 FQNEAQ (reference sequence). CDR3 in amino acids: CASKQGGNTGELFF. In DNA, the CDR3 is TGTGCCAGTAAACAGGGGGGAAACACCGGGGAGCTGTTTTTT. Looking up the rest from reference TRBV7-9 and TRBJ2-2 gives the full variable domain: DTGVSQNPRHKITKRGQNVTFRCDPISEHNRLYWYRQTLGQGPEFLTYFQNEAQLEKSRLLSDRFSAERPKGSFSTLEIQRTEQGDSAMYLCASKQGGNTGELFFGEGSRLTVL.

This chain connects TRBV4-2 to TRBJ1-5; D gene ambiguous. Germline CDR1 is LGHNA and CDR2 is YNFKEQ. V was clipped by 0 bases and J by 3 bases, with 9 bases between them. The CDR3 consists of 15 residues. The chain's CDR3 is CASSQERQVNQPQHF. For the CDR3, the DNA is TGTGCCAGCAGCCAAGAAAGGCAGGTCAATCAGCCCCAGCATTTT.

The chain employs TRBV9 and TRBJ2-1; TRBD2 might be the D (5 bases). The CDR3 sequence is 13 residues long. From germline, CDR1 is SGDLS and CDR2 YYNGEE. V was shortened by 3 bases and J by 10 bases, with 14 bases between the two germline ends. CDR3 residues: CASSAPVQREQFF. CDR3 nucleotides: TGTGCCAGCAGCGCCCCAGTCCAGCGGGAGCAGTTCTTC.

The chain carries TRBV28 and TRBJ2-6; 8 nucleotides agree with TRBD1. Trimming removed 6 bases from V and 2 bases from J; junction bases left unmatched: 6. Germline CDR1 and CDR2: MDHEN and SYDVKM. This CDR3 region has 16 residues. The CDR3 loop reads CASSTGTGAGANVLTF. CDR3 nucleotide sequence: TGTGCCAGCAGCACCGGGACAGGAGCTGGGGCCAACGTCCTGACTTTC.

This chain joins TRBV27 and TRBJ1-2; 9 bases map to TRBD1. Germline-derived CDR1 and CDR2 are MNHEY and SMNVEV (reference sequence). CDR3 length: 15 residues. Trimming took 4 bases from V and 8 from J; bases not matched to a gene: 11. The CDR3 DNA follows: TGTGCCAGCAGTTCTCTCGGACAGGGGATATGGGGCTACACCTTC. Translating gives CASSSLGQGIWGYTF.

The chain uses TRBV15 and TRBJ2-5, with 8 bases matching TRBD2. The length of the CDR3 is 14 residues. Germline V lookup: CDR1 LNHNV, CDR2 YYDKDF (reference sequence). The J segment lost 3 bases and the V segment lost 3 bases, leaving 3 bases of the junction unmatched. The CDR3 sequence: CATSSGGGKETQYF. As DNA, the CDR3 is TGTGCCACCAGCAGTGGCGGGGGGAAAGAGACCCAGTACTTC. Full variable domain (remainder filled in from reference TRBV15 and TRBJ2-5): DAMVIQNPRYQVTQFGKPVTLSCSQTLNHNVMYWYQQKSSQAPKLLFHYYDKDFNNEADTPDNFQSRRPNTSFCFLDIRSPGLGDTAMYLCATSSGGGKETQYFGPGTRLLVL.

The rearrangement links TRBV30 to TRBJ1-2, with D perhaps matching TRBD1 (6 bases). The V gene's germline CDR1 is GTSNPN and CDR2 SVGIG (reference sequence). This CDR3 is 13 amino acids long. V was pared by 1 base and J by 3 bases, with 9 bases between. CDR3 coding DNA: TGTGCCTGGAGTGCCACAGGGCACTATGGCTACACCTTC. Its protein product is CAWSATGHYGYTF.

This clone was counted only a few times. The chain couples TRBV9 to TRBJ2-1; a possible D gene is TRBD1 (5 bases). With 2 bases removed from V and 6 bases from J, the gap between germline ends came to 9 bases. CDR1 is SGDLS, CDR2 YYNGEE, per germline. The CDR3 is made up of 13 amino acids. The CDR3 DNA sequence: TGTGCCAGCAGCGTGGTCCAGGGCAATGAGCAGTTCTTC. This translates into CASSVVQGNEQFF.

The chain uses TRBV7-9 and TRBJ1-2, with TRBD1 as a possible D gene (5 bases). The germline gives CDR1 SEHNR, CDR2 FQNEAQ (reference sequence). The CDR3 extends over 16 amino acids. The ends were cut back, 5 bases at V and 8 bases at J, with 24 bases in the middle. CDR3 in DNA: TGTGCCAGCAGCGCGGGGCCACAGACAGACCACCGGGGCTACACCTTC. Its protein is CASSAGPQTDHRGYTF. Using reference TRBV7-9 and TRBJ1-2 for the parts outside the CDR3, the full variable domain is DTGVSQNPRHKITKRGQNVTFRCDPISEHNRLYWYRQTLGQGPEFLTYFQNEAQLEKSRLLSDRFSAERPKGSFSTLEIQRTEQGDSAMYLCASSAGPQTDHRGYTFGSGTRLTVV.

The rearrangement links TRBV29-1 to TRBJ2-3; 8 positions match TRBD1. Germline V gene sequence: CDR1 SQVTM, CDR2 ANQGSEA. V lost 3 bases to trimming and J lost 1 base; unmatched junction nucleotides: 6. The CDR3 length is 15 residues. The CDR3 DNA follows: TGCAGCGTTGACCTGGCAGGGGGCGGCACAGATACGCAGTATTTT. It yields the protein CSVDLAGGGTDTQYF.

The chain links TRBV25-1 to TRBJ2-7; 10 nucleotides agree with TRBD2. Trimming cost V 3 bases and J 2 bases; bases outside gene matches: 1. Germline CDR1 and CDR2: MGHDK and SYGVNS. The CDR3 totals 14 residues. Here the CDR3 reads CASSDTSGAYEQYF. The DNA of the CDR3 is TGTGCCAGCAGTGATACTAGCGGGGCCTACGAGCAGTACTTC.

The genes are TRBV4-2 and TRBJ2-3; TRBD2 matches at 13 bases. J lost 0 bases, V lost 6 bases, and 12 bases had no gene match. CDR3 length: 19 amino acids. Germline CDR1 LGHNA, CDR2 YNFKEQ. This CDR3 is CASSRVGTSGAFSTDTQYF. CDR3 nucleotide sequence: TGTGCCAGCAGTCGGGTCGGGACTAGCGGGGCATTTAGCACAGATACGCAGTATTTT.

The rearrangement uses TRBV15 and TRBJ1-6; 7 positions match TRBD1. The V and J ends lost 0 bases and 0 bases, in that order; junction bases with no gene match: 11. The germline V gene has CDR1 LNHNV and CDR2 YYDKDF (reference sequence). The CDR3 length is 20 residues. The CDR3 coding sequence is TGTGCCACCAGCAGAGATCCGGGCAGGGGGTATAGCTCCTATAATTCACCCCTCCACTTT. This translates into CATSRDPGRGYSSYNSPLHF.

V and J are TRBV9 and TRBJ2-5, with TRBD2 matching over 10 bases. The V gene end was trimmed by 7 bases and the J gene end by 5 bases; junction bases not matched to a gene: 11. The CDR3 has 15 residues. The germline gives CDR1 SGDLS, CDR2 YYNGEE. The CDR3, as DNA: TGTGCCAGCGGCGGAGCTAGCGGGAGTCTCGAGACCCAGTACTTC. This sequence encodes CASGGASGSLETQYF.

Only a few counts were recorded for this clone. The gene calls are TRBV4-1 and TRBJ2-3; D is undetermined. Trimming stripped 1 base from V and 0 bases from J, with 11 bases between. CDR1 and CDR2 (germline): MGHRA, YSYEKL. The CDR3 runs to 16 residues. The CDR3 nucleotides are TGCGCCAGCAGCCAAGGGGCAAGCCCTAGCACAGATACGCAGTATTTT. It is translated as CASSQGASPSTDTQYF.

The J gene is TRBJ1-1, the V gene TRBV29-1, with 8 bases identical to TRBD1. The CDR3 consists of 13 residues. Germline V lookup: CDR1 SQVTM, CDR2 ANQGSEA. The junction had 8 bases not matched to a gene; V was cut back by 6 bases and J by 5 bases. The CDR3 loop reads CSVQTGGGTEAFF. The CDR3 DNA reads as TGCAGCGTCCAAACAGGGGGTGGAACTGAAGCTTTCTTT.

The CDR3 nucleotides are TGTGCCAGCAGCTTCGTAGAGCCGGGACAGGGGAATTCACCCCTCCACTTT. The encoded protein is CASSFVEPGQGNSPLHF. The rearrangement links TRBV7-9 to TRBJ1-6, with 10 bases fitting TRBD1. J was trimmed by 7 bases and V by 3 bases; bases with no gene match: 9. From germline, CDR1 is SEHNR and CDR2 FQNEAQ (reference sequence). This CDR3 comprises 17 residues.

The rearrangement links TRBV5-1 to TRBJ1-2; 7 nucleotides match TRBD1. V trimming: 3 bases; J trimming: 3 bases; junction bases outside the gene matches: 11. Germline CDR1 and CDR2: SGHRS and YFSETQ. This CDR3 region has 16 residues. CDR3 nucleotides: TGCGCCAGCAGCTCTACTTACAGGGGTAGCGACTATGGCTACACCTTC. Translation gives CASSSTYRGSDYGYTF.

V usage is TRBV7-6 and J usage is TRBJ2-1; 8 bases map to TRBD1. Germline CDR1 and CDR2: SGHVS and FNYEAQ. Germline trimming cut 5 bases from V and 8 bases from J; bases unmatched to any gene: 8. The CDR3 is 14 amino acids. DNA of the CDR3: TGTGCCAGCAGCCTGCAGGGGGCTTTGTATGAGCAGTTCTTC. Its protein is CASSLQGALYEQFF.

The chain employs TRBV7-9 and TRBJ2-3, with D possibly matching TRBD1 (6 bases). The CDR3 contains 15 residues. The V end was cut by 4 bases, the J end by 3 bases, with 14 bases between. Germline V lookup: CDR1 SEHNR, CDR2 FQNEAQ (reference sequence). The CDR3 DNA reads TGTGCCAGCAGCTATCCGACAGGAAAAACAGATACGCAGTATTTT. It translates to CASSYPTGKTDTQYF.

This clone was recorded a few times. The chain carries TRBV5-1 and TRBJ2-7, with 7 nucleotides matching TRBD1. The V gene end was trimmed by 4 bases and the J gene end by 3 bases; junction bases not matched to a gene: 4. Germline CDR1 reads SGHRS; CDR2 reads YFSETQ. CDR3 length: 13 amino acids. CDR3 sequence reads: CASSLGQNYEQYF. The CDR3 DNA reads TGCGCCAGCAGCCTGGGACAGAACTACGAGCAGTACTTC.

This clone showed up just once. The gene calls are TRBV6-1 and TRBJ1-5, with no clear D. Between the trimmed V and J ends, which lost 2 bases and 4 bases, there was a span of 9 bases. The length of the CDR3 is 14 residues. Germline CDR1 and CDR2: MNHNS and SASEGT. Written as DNA, the CDR3 is TGTGCCAGCAGTGAACCCGGCGGGAATCAGCCCCAGCATTTT. It is translated as CASSEPGGNQPQHF.

The chain couples TRBV6-1 to TRBJ1-2; TRBD1 matches 7 bases. CDR3 length: 13 amino acids. The V gene's germline CDR1 is MNHNS and CDR2 SASEGT. The CDR3 here is CAAIDRARYGYTF. CDR3 in DNA: TGTGCAGCCATAGACAGGGCCCGCTATGGCTACACCTTC.

The rearrangement joins TRBV4-3 to TRBJ2-5; 15 bases are a match to TRBD2. This CDR3 spans 17 amino acids. The germline V gene has CDR1 LGHNA and CDR2 YSLEER. The trim removed 0 bases at V and 5 bases at J, leaving 4 bases unmatched. In nucleotides, the CDR3 is TGCGCCAGCAGCCAAGAGCCCGGGACTAGCGGGAGGGAGACCCAGTACTTC. This encodes CASSQEPGTSGRETQYF.

On this clone itself: Other DNA sequences in this specimen translate into the identical CDR3. This chain joins TRBV5-1 and TRBJ2-1; possible D gene TRBD2, 6 bases. The CDR3 length is 15 residues. Trimming left V 0 bases short and J 3 bases short, with 10 bases between. Germline lookup yields CDR1 SGHRS and CDR2 YFSETQ. For the CDR3, the DNA is TGCGCCAGCAGCTTGGTTGCGGGGAACTACAATGAGCAGTTCTTC. Its translation is CASSLVAGNYNEQFF.